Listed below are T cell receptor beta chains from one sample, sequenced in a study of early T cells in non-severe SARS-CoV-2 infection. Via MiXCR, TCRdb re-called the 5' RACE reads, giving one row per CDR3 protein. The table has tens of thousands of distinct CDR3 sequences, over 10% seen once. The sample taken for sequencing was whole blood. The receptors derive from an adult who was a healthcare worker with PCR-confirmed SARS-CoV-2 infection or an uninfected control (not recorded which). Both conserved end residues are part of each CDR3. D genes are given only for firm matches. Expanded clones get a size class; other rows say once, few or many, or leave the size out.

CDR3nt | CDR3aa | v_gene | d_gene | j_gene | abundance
TGTGCCAGCAGTTTTGTTAGTGGTGGGGGAAATAACTATGGCTACACCTTC | CASSFVSGGGNNYGYTF | TRBV27 | . | TRBJ1-2 | many
TGTGCCAGCAGCCTAGTGACGGGACTTCCGAACACTGAAGCTTTCTTT | CASSLVTGLPNTEAFF | TRBV14 | . | TRBJ1-1 | many
TGTGCCAGCAGGCCGGGACAGGGGGCATTAAATGAGCAGTTCTTC | CASRPGQGALNEQFF | TRBV6-4 | TRBD1 | TRBJ2-1 | many
TGTGCCAGCAGCGAGGGCACAGATACGCAGTATTTT | CASSEGTDTQYF | TRBV11-1 | . | TRBJ2-3 | few
TGTGCCAGCAGTGACAGGGGATACGAGCAGTACTTC | CASSDRGYEQYF | TRBV4-2 | TRBD1 | TRBJ2-7 | few
TGTGCCAGCAGCCCGGGGCCTGGGGGCTATGGCTACACCTTC | CASSPGPGGYGYTF | TRBV3-1 | . | TRBJ1-2 | many
TGTGCCAGCAGTGAAAGTGGCGGCGTGGCCACCTCCTACGAGCAGTACTTC | CASSESGGVATSYEQYF | TRBV6-1 | . | TRBJ2-7 | many
TGCAGTGCTAGTGTGACAGGGGATCAGCCCCAGCATTTT | CSASVTGDQPQHF | TRBV20-1 | TRBD1 | TRBJ1-5 | many
TGTGTCAGCAGCCCCGACCAGCGCCCCACAGATACGCAGTATTTT | CVSSPDQRPTDTQYF | TRBV27 | . | TRBJ2-3 | few
TGTGCCAGCAGCGAAAAGAAGTGGTCCGGAGAGCAGTACTTC | CASSEKKWSGEQYF | TRBV9 | . | TRBJ2-7 | .
TGTGCCAGCTCACCGGGGGTTTTGCGCGAGCAGTACTTC | CASSPGVLREQYF | TRBV18 | . | TRBJ2-7 | many
TGTGCCAGCAGCCTAGGACTAGCGGGGACCACAGATACGCAGTATTTT | CASSLGLAGTTDTQYF | TRBV6-5 | TRBD2 | TRBJ2-3 | many
TGCGCCAGCAGCCCGGACCAAAACATTCAGTACTTC | CASSPDQNIQYF | TRBV5-1 | . | TRBJ2-4 | many
TGTGCCAGCAGCCTGGGGGGACTGGAGTACAATGAGCAGTTCTTC | CASSLGGLEYNEQFF | TRBV7-9 | . | TRBJ2-1 | many
TGTGCCAGCTCACTACAGGGTAATGGCTACACCTTC | CASSLQGNGYTF | TRBV18 | . | TRBJ1-2 | few
TGTGCCAGCAGCCAAAGGGGATGGGATTGGAACACTGAAGCTTTCTTT | CASSQRGWDWNTEAFF | TRBV14 | . | TRBJ1-1 | many
TGTGCCAGCAGCCCCCGACAGGGCCGCACTGAAGCTTTCTTT | CASSPRQGRTEAFF | TRBV3-1 | TRBD1 | TRBJ1-1 | .
TGTGCCAGCAGCCTAGGAACCTATAGCAATCAGCCCCAGCATTTT | CASSLGTYSNQPQHF | TRBV12-3/TRBV12-4 | . | TRBJ1-5 | many
TGCACCAGCAGCCACAGACAGAACTATGGCTACACCTTC | CTSSHRQNYGYTF | TRBV1 | . | TRBJ1-2 | .
TGTACCAGCAGCTTACAGGGAGCAGTCTCTGGAAACACCATATATTTT | CTSSLQGAVSGNTIYF | TRBV7-2 | . | TRBJ1-3 | .
TGTGCCAGCTCACAGGGGCCCAATCAGCCCCAGCATTTT | CASSQGPNQPQHF | TRBV18 | . | TRBJ1-5 | medium-sized
TGTGCCAGCAGCTTAATCGGGGGGCTAAGGGATGAGCAGTTCTTC | CASSLIGGLRDEQFF | TRBV11-2 | . | TRBJ2-1 | many
TGTGCCAGCAGTTTTCAGGCTGGAGCCAATGAGCAGTTCTTC | CASSFQAGANEQFF | TRBV12-3/TRBV12-4 | . | TRBJ2-1 | many
TGTGCCAGCAGCTTATCTGGTTGGGGACAGATTGGCACCGGGGAGCTGTTTTTT | CASSLSGWGQIGTGELFF | TRBV11-2 | TRBD1 | TRBJ2-2 | .
TGCGCCAGCAGCCCGGGACTTTCCGGGGGTGAGCAGTACTTC | CASSPGLSGGEQYF | TRBV5-1 | . | TRBJ2-7 | many
TGTGCCAGCAATAATCCGGAACGGCACGGCTACACCTTC | CASNNPERHGYTF | TRBV12-3/TRBV12-4 | . | TRBJ1-2 | .
TGCGCCAGCAGCCAAGGGGCTTATACAGGGAACACTGAAGCTTTCTTT | CASSQGAYTGNTEAFF | TRBV4-3 | . | TRBJ1-1 | .
TGCAGCGTTGTTTATTATGGGAACACTGAAGCTTTCTTT | CSVVYYGNTEAFF | TRBV29-1 | . | TRBJ1-1 | many
TGTGCCAGCAGCGCCGGCATGTCCCAAGAGACCCAGTACTTC | CASSAGMSQETQYF | TRBV7-6 | . | TRBJ2-5 | .
TGTGCCAGCAGGGAGACAGGGAACTATGGCTACACCTTC | CASRETGNYGYTF | TRBV6-5 | TRBD1 | TRBJ1-2 | .
TGTGCCATCAGTGAGTCAGGGTTCTACAATGAGCAGTTCTTC | CAISESGFYNEQFF | TRBV10-3 | . | TRBJ2-1 | many
TGTGCCAGCTCACCCCCGGGACTAGCGGGGTTCAATGAGCAGTTCTTC | CASSPPGLAGFNEQFF | TRBV18 | TRBD2 | TRBJ2-1 | many
TGTGCCAGCGGACAGGGCGGTTCACCCCTCCACTTT | CASGQGGSPLHF | TRBV3-1 | TRBD1 | TRBJ1-6 | few
TGTGCCAGCAGTTACTATGGGAAAGGTGACACTGAAGCTTTCTTT | CASSYYGKGDTEAFF | TRBV6-5 | . | TRBJ1-1 | few
TGTGCCAGCAGTCCCTTAGGGCAGACCCAGTACTTC | CASSPLGQTQYF | TRBV2 | . | TRBJ2-5 | .